Listed below are T cell receptor beta chains from one sample, sequenced in a study of CD8 T cells in Susac syndrome. One entry per CDR3 protein, called by TCRdb with MiXCR from the immunoSEQ multiplex PCR reads. The data hold 170,000 or so distinct CDR3 sequences, with approximately 94% observed a single time. Sequenced: CD4+ T cells from PBMCs. The receptors come from a human donor with Susac syndrome. The CDR3 runs from the conserved cysteine through the conserved F or W.

>TRBV27|TRBJ2-1
CASSSPGLAGGNEQFF
>TRBV11-1|TRBJ2-2
CASSLRPELYGELFF
>TRBV5-1|TRBJ2-7
CASSWGQGENEQYF
>TRBV6-2/TRBV6-3|TRBJ1-2
CASSPGGGNYGYTF
>TRBV10-3|TRBJ1-2
CAISDTNYGYTF
>TRBV7-9|TRBJ1-5
CASSLEGQPQHF
>TRBV20-1|TRBJ2-7
CSVASGYSYEQYF
>TRBV25-1|TRBJ1-2
CASSDQGQGITDYGYTF
>TRBV19|TRBJ2-1
CASIAGSLREQFF
>TRBV6-6|TRBJ2-5
CASRRWGTGTQYF
>TRBV4-3|TRBJ2-7
CASSQGLGHDYEQYF
>TRBV29-1|TRBJ2-7
CSVDDKSYEQYF
>TRBV30|TRBJ2-7
CAWSDSGAISEQYF
>TRBV6-1|TRBJ2-1
CASILISGRDNEQFF
>TRBV29-1|TRBJ1-1
CSVTRTGPTEAFF
>TRBV20-1|TRBJ2-3
CSAAMADTQYF
>TRBV19|TRBJ2-3
CATAGSSTDTQYF
>TRBV30|TRBJ2-7
CAWSPIPHGEQYF
>TRBV4-3|TRBJ2-6
CASSRGQAAGANVLTF
>TRBV18|TRBJ1-1
CASSRQGENTEAFF
>TRBV20-1|TRBJ2-5
CSTGGPKTQYF
>TRBV7-9|TRBJ2-5
CASSLESETQYF
>TRBV11-2|TRBJ2-3
CASSPLVRLTDTQYF
>TRBV20-1|TRBJ2-1
CSAPRGGARAINEQFF
>TRBV10-3|TRBJ2-3
CAASSLDTQYF
>TRBV30|TRBJ1-4
CAWSTEPTNEKLFF
>TRBV5-4|TRBJ1-6
CASSLEDRRDSPLHF
>TRBV28|TRBJ2-2
CASPGDTGELFF
>TRBV20-1|TRBJ1-2
CSARPESANYGYTF
>TRBV10-3|TRBJ2-4
CAISPGLGGIAKNIQYF
>TRBV28|TRBJ2-4
CASSLLVGKNIQYF
>TRBV18|TRBJ2-3
CASSPGQLQDTQYF
>TRBV24-1|TRBJ2-1
CATSDLNYRGPYNEQFF
>TRBV20-1|TRBJ1-5
CSARVENQPQHF
>TRBV2|TRBJ1-5
CASSEALGVLHQPQHF
>TRBV4-3|TRBJ2-2
CASSRAGPGELFF
>TRBV6-5|TRBJ2-2
CASARNQQGVGELFF
>TRBV4-2|TRBJ1-2
CASSQDFGATEGYTF
>TRBV11-2|TRBJ2-7
CASGQGVFEQYF
>TRBV14|TRBJ2-1
CASSPFGGLSYNEQFF
>TRBV30|TRBJ1-2
CACLRGNGYTF
>TRBV12-3/TRBV12-4|TRBJ1-4
CASSLSGSNEKLFF
>TRBV2|TRBJ2-6
CASVGPGGGGLSGANVLTF
>TRBV5-4|TRBJ1-2
CASSFRDRGDYGYTF
>TRBV6-5|TRBJ2-1
CASSYSATDNEQFF
>TRBV29-1|TRBJ1-1
CSGTGLDTEAFF
>TRBV19|TRBJ1-5
CASSGQLNQPQHF
>TRBV5-1|TRBJ2-1
CASSGLAVNEQFF
>TRBV18|TRBJ2-7
CASSPADIYEQYF
>TRBV7-2|TRBJ2-7
CASSLSRDSYEQYF
>TRBV20-1|TRBJ2-2
CSATKTSGNTGELFF
>TRBV5-1|TRBJ1-1
CASSLDEGYTEAFF
>TRBV19|TRBJ2-5
CASSGTRNRMETQYF
>TRBV7-8|TRBJ1-2
CASSDRTGANGYTF
>TRBV3-1|TRBJ1-2
CASSQYRQVGYGYTF
>TRBV4-1|TRBJ2-1
CASSNGDRDDNEQFF
>TRBV20-1|TRBJ1-4
CSARPTGINEKLFF